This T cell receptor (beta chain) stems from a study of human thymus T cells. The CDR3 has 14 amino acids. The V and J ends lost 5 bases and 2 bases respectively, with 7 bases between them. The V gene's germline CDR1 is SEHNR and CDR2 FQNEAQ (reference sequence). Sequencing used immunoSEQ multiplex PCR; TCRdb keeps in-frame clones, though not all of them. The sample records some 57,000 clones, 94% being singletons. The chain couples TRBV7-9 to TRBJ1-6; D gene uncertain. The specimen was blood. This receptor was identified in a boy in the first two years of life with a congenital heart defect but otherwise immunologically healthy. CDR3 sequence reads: CASSPGAYNSPLHF. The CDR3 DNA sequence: TGTGCCAGCAGCCCGGGCGCCTATAATTCACCCCTCCACTTT.